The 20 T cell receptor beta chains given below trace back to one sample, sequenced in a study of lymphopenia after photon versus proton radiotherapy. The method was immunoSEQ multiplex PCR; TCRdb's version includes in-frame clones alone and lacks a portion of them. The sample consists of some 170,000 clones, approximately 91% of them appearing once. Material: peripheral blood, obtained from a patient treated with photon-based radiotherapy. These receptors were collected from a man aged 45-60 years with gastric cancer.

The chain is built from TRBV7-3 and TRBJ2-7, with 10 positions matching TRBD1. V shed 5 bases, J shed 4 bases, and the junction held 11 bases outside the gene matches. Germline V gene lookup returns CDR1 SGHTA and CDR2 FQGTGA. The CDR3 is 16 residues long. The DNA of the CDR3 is TGTGCCAGCAGCGTTATGTCCGGGACAGGGGCGTACGAGCAGTACTTC. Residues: CASSVMSGTGAYEQYF.

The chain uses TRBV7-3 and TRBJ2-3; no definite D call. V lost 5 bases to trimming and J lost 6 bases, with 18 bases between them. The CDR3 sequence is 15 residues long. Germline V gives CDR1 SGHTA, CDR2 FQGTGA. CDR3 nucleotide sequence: TGTGCCAGCAGCGCCGGGTCACCACAATATGATACGCAGTATTTT. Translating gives CASSAGSPQYDTQYF.

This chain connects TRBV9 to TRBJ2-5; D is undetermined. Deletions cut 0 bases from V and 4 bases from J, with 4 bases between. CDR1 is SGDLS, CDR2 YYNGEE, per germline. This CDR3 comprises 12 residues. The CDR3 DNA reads TGTGCCAGCAGCGTAGACGGAGAGACCCAGTACTTC. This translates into CASSVDGETQYF.

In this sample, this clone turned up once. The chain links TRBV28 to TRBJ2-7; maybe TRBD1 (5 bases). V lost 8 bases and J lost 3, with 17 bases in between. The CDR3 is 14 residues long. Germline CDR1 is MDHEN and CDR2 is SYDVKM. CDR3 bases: TGTGCCAGCGCTGCGACAGCGACCCTCTACGAGCAGTACTTC. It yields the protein CASAATATLYEQYF.

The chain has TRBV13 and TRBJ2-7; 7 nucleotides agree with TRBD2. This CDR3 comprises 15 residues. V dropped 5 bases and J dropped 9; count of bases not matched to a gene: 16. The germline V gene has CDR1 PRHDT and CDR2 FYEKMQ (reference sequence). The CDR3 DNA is TGTGCCAGCAGCCGCCAGGGTAGCGGGTCCAGTAGGCAGTACTTC. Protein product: CASSRQGSGSSRQYF.

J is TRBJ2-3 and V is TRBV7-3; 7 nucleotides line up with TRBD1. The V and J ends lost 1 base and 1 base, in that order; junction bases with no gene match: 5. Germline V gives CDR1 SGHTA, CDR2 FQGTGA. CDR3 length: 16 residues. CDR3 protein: CASSLRGTAGTDTQYF. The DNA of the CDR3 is TGTGCCAGCAGCTTAAGAGGGACAGCGGGCACAGATACGCAGTATTTT.

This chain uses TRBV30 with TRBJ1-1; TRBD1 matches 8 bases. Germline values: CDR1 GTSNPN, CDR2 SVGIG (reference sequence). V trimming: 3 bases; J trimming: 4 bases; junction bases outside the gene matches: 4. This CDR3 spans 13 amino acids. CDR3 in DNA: TGTGCCTGGAGCTTGGACAGGGCCACTGAAGCTTTCTTT. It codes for CAWSLDRATEAFF. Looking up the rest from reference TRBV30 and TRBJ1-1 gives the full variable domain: SQTIHQWPATLVQPVGSPLSLECTVEGTSNPNLYWYRQAAGRGLQLLFYSVGIGQISSEVPQNLSASRPQDRQFILSSKKLLLSDSGFYLCAWSLDRATEAFFGQGTRLTVV.

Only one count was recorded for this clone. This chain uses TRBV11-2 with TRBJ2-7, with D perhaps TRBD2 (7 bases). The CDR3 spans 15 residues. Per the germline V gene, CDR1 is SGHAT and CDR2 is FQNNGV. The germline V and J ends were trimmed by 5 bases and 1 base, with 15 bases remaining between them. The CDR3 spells CASSPPGGLSYEQYF. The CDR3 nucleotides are TGTGCCAGCAGCCCCCCCGGGGGGCTGTCCTACGAGCAGTACTTC.

CDR3 nucleotide sequence: TGCAGCGCGACAGGGGGCACAGATACGCAGTATTTT. Translation: CSATGGTDTQYF. The J gene is TRBJ2-3, the V gene TRBV29-1; 8 nucleotides line up with TRBD1. CDR1 and CDR2 from the germline V gene are SQVTM and ANQGSEA. The junction had 1 base not matched to a gene; V was cut back by 7 bases and J by 1 base. The CDR3 length is 12 residues.

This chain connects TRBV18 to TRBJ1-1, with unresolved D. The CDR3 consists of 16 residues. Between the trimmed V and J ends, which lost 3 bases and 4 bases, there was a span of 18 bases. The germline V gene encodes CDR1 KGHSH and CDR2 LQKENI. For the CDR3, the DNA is TGTGCCAGCTCACCGACGATAAGGGCCGATTCCACTGAAGCTTTCTTT. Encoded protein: CASSPTIRADSTEAFF.

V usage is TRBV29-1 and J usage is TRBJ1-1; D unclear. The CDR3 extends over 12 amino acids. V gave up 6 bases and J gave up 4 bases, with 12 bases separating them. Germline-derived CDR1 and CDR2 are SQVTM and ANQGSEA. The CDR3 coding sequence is TGCAGCGTGTGGGAGCTCACCACTGAAGCTTTCTTT. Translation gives CSVWELTTEAFF.

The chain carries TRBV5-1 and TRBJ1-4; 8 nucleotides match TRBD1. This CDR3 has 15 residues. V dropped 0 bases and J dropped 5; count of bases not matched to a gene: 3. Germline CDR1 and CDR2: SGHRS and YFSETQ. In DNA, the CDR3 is TGCGCCAGCAGCTTGGATGGACAGGGAAATGAAAAACTGTTTTTT. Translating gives CASSLDGQGNEKLFF. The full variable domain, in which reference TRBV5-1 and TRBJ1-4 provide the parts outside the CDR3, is KAGVTQTPRYLIKTRGQQVTLSCSPISGHRSVSWYQQTPGQGLQFLFEYFSETQRNKGNFPGRFSGRQFSNSRSEMNVSTLELGDSALYLCASSLDGQGNEKLFFGSGTQLSVL.

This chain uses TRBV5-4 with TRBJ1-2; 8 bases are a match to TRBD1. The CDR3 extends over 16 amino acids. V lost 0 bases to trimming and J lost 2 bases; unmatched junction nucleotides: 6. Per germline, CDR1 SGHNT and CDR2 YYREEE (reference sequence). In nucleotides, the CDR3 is TGTGCCAGCAGCTTGGACAGGGGGATAGGAAACTATGGCTACACCTTC. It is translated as CASSLDRGIGNYGYTF.

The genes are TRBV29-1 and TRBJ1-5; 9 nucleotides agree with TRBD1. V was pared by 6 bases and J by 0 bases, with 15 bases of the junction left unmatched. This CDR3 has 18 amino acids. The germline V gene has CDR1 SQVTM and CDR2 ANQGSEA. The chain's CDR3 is CSVVPGGDREHSNQPQHF. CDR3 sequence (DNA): TGCAGCGTCGTACCCGGGGGGGACAGGGAACATAGCAATCAGCCCCAGCATTTT.

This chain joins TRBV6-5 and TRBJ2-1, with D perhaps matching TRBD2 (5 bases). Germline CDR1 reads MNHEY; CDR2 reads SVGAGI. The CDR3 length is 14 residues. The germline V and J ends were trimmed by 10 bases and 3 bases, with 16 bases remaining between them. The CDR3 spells CATTRATNYNEQFF. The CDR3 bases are TGTGCCACCACGAGGGCCACCAACTACAATGAGCAGTTCTTC.

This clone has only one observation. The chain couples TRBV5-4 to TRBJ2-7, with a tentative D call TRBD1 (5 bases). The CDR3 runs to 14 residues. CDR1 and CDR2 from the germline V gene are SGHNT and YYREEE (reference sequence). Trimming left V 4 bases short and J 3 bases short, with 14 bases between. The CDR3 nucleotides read TGTGCCAGCAGCCGACAGAACAGGCTCTACGAGCAGTACTTC. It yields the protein CASSRQNRLYEQYF.

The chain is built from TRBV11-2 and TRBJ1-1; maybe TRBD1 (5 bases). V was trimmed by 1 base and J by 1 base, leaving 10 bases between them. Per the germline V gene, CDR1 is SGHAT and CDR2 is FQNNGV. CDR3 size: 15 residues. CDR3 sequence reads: CASSLVTATNTEAFF. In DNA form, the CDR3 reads TGTGCCAGCAGCTTAGTGACAGCCACGAACACTGAAGCTTTCTTT.

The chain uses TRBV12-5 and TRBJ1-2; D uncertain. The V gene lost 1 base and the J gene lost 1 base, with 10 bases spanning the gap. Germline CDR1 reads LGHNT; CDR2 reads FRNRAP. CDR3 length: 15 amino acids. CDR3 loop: CASGLAASRNYGYTF. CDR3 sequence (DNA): TGTGCTAGTGGTTTGGCTGCCAGCCGTAACTATGGCTACACCTTC.

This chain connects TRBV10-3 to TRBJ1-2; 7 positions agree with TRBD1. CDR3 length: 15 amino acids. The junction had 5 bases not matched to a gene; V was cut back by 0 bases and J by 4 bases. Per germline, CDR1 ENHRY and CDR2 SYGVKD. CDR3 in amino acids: CAISESIGGLYGYTF. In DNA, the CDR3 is TGTGCCATCAGTGAGTCGATAGGGGGCCTCTATGGCTACACCTTC.

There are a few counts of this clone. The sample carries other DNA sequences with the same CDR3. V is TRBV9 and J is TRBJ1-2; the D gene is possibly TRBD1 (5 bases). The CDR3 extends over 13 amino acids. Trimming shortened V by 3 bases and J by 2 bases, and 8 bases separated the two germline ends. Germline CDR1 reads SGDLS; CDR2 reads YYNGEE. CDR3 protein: CASSGDGNYGYTF. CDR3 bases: TGTGCCAGCAGCGGGGACGGAAACTATGGCTACACCTTC.